This TCR beta chain was observed in a study of human T cells and chemical hapten exposure. On the study more broadly: Patients were given diphenylcyclopropenone on the scalp weekly across the approximately 25-week study.

Documented time point: patch test 2, 6 weeks after DPC sensitization. Treatment in this sample: therapeutic diphenylcyclopropenone sensitization with weekly scalp DPC. TCRdb reprocessed the RACE reads with MiXCR, giving one entry per CDR3 protein. The sample lists 350,000 to 400,000 distinct CDR3 sequences, about 6.3% occurring once. The specimen was whole blood, collected in connection with sensitization to the hapten diphenylcyclopropenone (DPC). The sequence was obtained from a woman between 18 and 29 years old with alopecia areata. Some clones in this sample may be carry-over from other donors' samples.

The CDR3 DNA reads TGTGCCAGCAGTTCTCCCGGAGGGGACAGGGCAGAGACCCAGTACTTC. Its translation: CASSSPGGDRAETQYF. V and J are TRBV6-5 and TRBJ2-5; 9 bases agree with TRBD1. The CDR3 runs 16 residues. The germline V gene encodes CDR1 MNHEY and CDR2 SVGAGI. V lost 4 bases to trimming and J lost 4 bases; unmatched junction nucleotides: 10.